This TCR beta chain was captured in a study of blood T cells in healthy people across ages. Through a sample-barcoded 5' primer and a J-beta primer mix, a second PCR was run for about 7 to 12 cycles. TCRdb redid the calling of the 5' RACE reads with MiXCR, one entry per CDR3 protein. The sample carries some 900,000 distinct CDR3 sequences, less than 35% recorded once. A remark on this clonotype: This may arise from a read error, as a much more abundant clone is one base away.

After removal of 3 bases from V and 1 base from J, the junction contained 1 base not matched to a gene. This CDR3 region has 16 residues. From germline, CDR1 is LGHNA and CDR2 YSLEER. This chain uses TRBV4-3 with TRBJ2-2; 11 bases agree with TRBD2. This TCR came from an elderly woman in good health. Sequencing was performed on blood. The CDR3 is CASSHGLAGNTGELFF. The CDR3 region has the DNA TGCGCCAGCAGCCACGGACTAGCGGGGAACACCGGGGAGCTGTTTTTT.